The sequence of this T cell receptor (beta chain) was determined in a study of blood T cells in healthy people across ages (dated by TCRdb to about 2015). About the investigation overall: In model experiments, template switching captured roughly one uniquely barcoded TCR beta cDNA molecule for every two T cells. To track age-related changes in TCR beta repertoire diversity, the study relied on deep sequencing normalized with unique cDNA molecular identifiers. The donors were split into four age groups: young (average roughly 15 years), middle-aged (roughly 39), aged (62) and long-lived (82). To avoid experimental bias, donors of different ages were randomly spread across the sequencing lanes. Two additional independent replicas of 1 million unique cDNA reads from the same blood draw were analyzed for two donors (one aged 18 to 30 and one aged 80 or older).

General study outcomes and caveats: Because the CMV infection status of the donors was unknown, age-related changes in expanded clonotypes may potentially have been confounded. Bulk unsorted PBMC profiling prevented conclusive comparison of naive and antigen-experienced compartments. A strong correlation was found between observed TCR beta diversity and the percentage of naive T cells measured by flow cytometry. As age increased, observed TCR beta diversity per million T cells dropped in a roughly linear way, and a significant reduction was already evident by age around 41. Compared with the aged group, the long-lived group had more naive CD4+ T cells, fewer expanded clones and increased TCR diversity, a pattern suggesting age selection. Estimates of total diversity from one million sequenced T cells were regarded as lower bounds and underestimates.

Libraries came from 5' RACE. TCRdb records Illumina HiSeq 2500 as the sequencer. A second PCR of roughly 7 to 11 cycles was performed with a sample-barcoded 5' primer and a J-beta primer mix. Each TCR beta cDNA molecule received a unique molecular identifier from a template-switch 5' adaptor carrying 12 random nucleotides. Each sample yielded at least 2.5 million CDR3-containing paired-end reads. All of the RNA was converted into first-strand cDNA using the Mint cDNA synthesis kit, with a TRBC-specific oligonucleotide serving as the primer. Following uracil-DNA glycosylase treatment, a first 18-cycle PCR with universal primers M1SS and BC2_uni_R was performed on all cDNA. The source study handled its data this way. Normalization of each sample was performed by random selection of 1 million high-quality reads, each carrying a distinct molecular identifier. Instead of being binned into consensus sequences, reads with shared molecular identifiers were discarded. MiTCR, run with a Q25 quality threshold and the strictest error-elimination algorithm, handled CDR3 identification, clonotype clustering and error correction. Lower-bound total TCR beta diversity was estimated with a nonparametric unseen species model using Euler transformation. TCRdb ran its own pipeline on the public reads, namely fastp trimming at Q25 and MiXCR clone calling, and kept in-frame beta chains. Every distinct CDR3 protein forms one entry, paired with its most common genes and DNA. TCRdb's processing, not the authors' own work, is the source of the V and J calls. The table for this sample lists some 1,500,000 distinct CDR3 sequences; around 40% of them were counted only once. The ten largest clones capture approximately 4.1% of the sample.

CDR1 and CDR2 are read off the germline V gene as SQVTM and ANQGSEA. Its CDR3 holds 14 amino acids, cysteine through phenylalanine. The only DNA kept is the CDR3, 42 bases in frame from the first base. V has 2 bases trimmed and J has 4 bases trimmed; junction bases matching no gene number 5. Systemically healthy Caucasian individuals from Russia, 35 to 50 in total and aged roughly 6 to 90 years, were included as donors. Around 9.8 milliliters of peripheral blood were collected from each donor into EDTA-treated Vacutainer tubes. PBMCs were isolated by Ficoll-Paque density-gradient centrifugation, with at least 7 million obtained per sample. Total RNA was extracted from PBMCs with Trizol reagent, with at least 6 micrograms obtained per sample. For every donor, an aliquot of PBMCs went through flow cytometry to measure the percentages of naive CD45RAhigh/CD27high T cells. Concerning this clonotype itself: No cognate antigen has been identified for it. No qualities accompany the bases; no much larger clone lies one base away.

The sample was blood. The chain joins TRBV29-1 to TRBJ1-2; the central 9 bases match TRBD1. The receptor comes from a woman aged 18-30 years in good health. The nucleotide sequence is TGCAGCGTTGAATTCCGGGACAGGGCCTATGGCTACACCTTC. The resulting protein is CSVEFRDRAYGYTF.